Following are 13 T cell receptor beta chains from one sample sequenced in a study of CD8 T cells in Susac syndrome. RNA totalling about 0.5 to 1 ug underwent reverse transcription with random hexamers. TCRdb analysed the immunoSEQ multiplex PCR reads with MiXCR anew, one entry per CDR3 protein. This sample has 160,000 or so distinct CDR3 sequences, with 90% to 95% found just once. The sequenced sample was CD8+ T cells from PBMCs. The receptor set was obtained from a human donor with multiple sclerosis.

The genes are TRBV30 and TRBJ1-3; 8 nucleotides line up with TRBD1. The CDR3 spans 12 residues. In germline, CDR1 is GTSNPN, CDR2 SVGIG (reference sequence). V dropped 6 bases and J dropped 6; count of bases not matched to a gene: 4. The CDR3 sequence is CACRGPSNTIYF. The CDR3 nucleotides are TGTGCCTGCAGGGGGCCTTCAAACACCATATATTTT.

The chain couples TRBV7-9 to TRBJ2-1, with a tentative D call TRBD2 (5 bases). The germline gives CDR1 SEHNR, CDR2 FQNEAQ (reference sequence). V was pared by 11 bases and J by 9 bases, with 11 bases between. This CDR3 spans 10 amino acids. The DNA of the CDR3 is TGTGCCCCTGCTCGGGGTGAGCAGTTCTTC. Protein product: CAPARGEQFF. The whole variable domain, filled in from reference TRBV7-9 and TRBJ2-1, reads DTGVSQNPRHKITKRGQNVTFRCDPISEHNRLYWYRQTLGQGPEFLTYFQNEAQLEKSRLLSDRFSAERPKGSFSTLEIQRTEQGDSAMYLCAPARGEQFFGPGTRLTVL.

J is TRBJ1-1 and V is TRBV9; no clear D gene. There are 15 residues in the CDR3. Germline lookup yields CDR1 SGDLS and CDR2 YYNGEE. The V end lost 3 bases, the J end lost 0 bases, and 12 bases lay between the germline ends. Written as DNA, the CDR3 is TGTGCCAGCAGCGCGGGCCAGAAAATGAACACTGAAGCTTTCTTT. Translation gives CASSAGQKMNTEAFF.

The rearrangement links TRBV5-6 to TRBJ1-5; the D is unclear. The CDR3 loop spans 15 amino acids. The ends were cut back, 0 bases at V and 1 base at J, with 8 bases in the middle. Looked up from germline, CDR1 is SGHDT and CDR2 is YYEEEE. The CDR3 sequence: CASSLGTGSNQPQHF. CDR3 nucleotides: TGTGCCAGCAGCTTGGGAACCGGGAGCAATCAGCCCCAGCATTTT.

The CDR3 here is CASMLHYEQYF. DNA of the CDR3: TGTGCCAGCATGCTCCACTACGAGCAGTACTTC. The chain has TRBV13 and TRBJ2-7; D not certain. Germline CDR1 PRHDT, CDR2 FYEKMQ (reference sequence). The CDR3 consists of 11 residues. V lost 7 bases to trimming and J lost 3 bases, with 7 bases between them. Combining the CDR3 with reference TRBV13 and TRBJ2-7 gives the whole variable domain AAGVIQSPRHLIKEKRETATLKCYPIPRHDTVYWYQQGPGQDPQFLISFYEKMQSDKGSIPDRFSAQQFSDYHSELNMSSLELGDSALYFCASMLHYEQYFGPGTRLTVT.

This chain connects TRBV9 to TRBJ2-4, with a tentative D call TRBD2 (6 bases). Trimming took off 3 bases at V and 0 bases at J, with 13 bases between the two ends. CDR3 length: 16 amino acids. CDR1 and CDR2 (germline): SGDLS, YYNGEE. CDR3 sequence: CASSAPGGEAKNIQYF. CDR3 in DNA: TGTGCCAGCAGCGCCCCCGGAGGGGAAGCCAAAAACATTCAGTACTTC.

The V call is TRBV27, the J call TRBJ2-1; D is possibly TRBD1 (6 bases). Deletions cut 3 bases from V and 3 bases from J, with 12 bases between. Germline V gene lookup returns CDR1 MNHEY and CDR2 SMNVEV (reference sequence). CDR3 size: 15 residues. DNA for the CDR3: TGTGCCAGCAGTTTCACACAGGGATTCTACAATGAGCAGTTCTTC. It specifies CASSFTQGFYNEQFF.

This chain connects TRBV25-1 to TRBJ2-1, with D tentatively TRBD2 (7 bases). The CDR3 sequence is 15 residues long. V shed 5 bases and J shed 4 bases, with 15 bases lying between them. The germline V gene has CDR1 MGHDK and CDR2 SYGVNS. CDR3 sequence reads: CASSQGRGEYNEQFF. CDR3 in DNA: TGTGCCAGCAGTCAGGGGAGGGGGGAATACAATGAGCAGTTCTTC.

This sequence joins TRBV30 and TRBJ2-6, with a tentative D call TRBD1 (6 bases). Germline V lookup: CDR1 GTSNPN, CDR2 SVGIG (reference sequence). The CDR3 consists of 14 residues. Trimming removed 2 bases from V and 2 bases from J, with 7 bases in between. CDR3 amino acids: CAWSSGAGANVLTF. CDR3 DNA: TGTGCCTGGAGTTCAGGGGCTGGGGCCAACGTCCTGACTTTC.

The V call is TRBV11-2, the J call TRBJ2-7; 10 nucleotides agree with TRBD1. V was pared by 5 bases and J by 6 bases, with 16 bases of the junction left unmatched. The CDR3 totals 17 residues. The germline V gene encodes CDR1 SGHAT and CDR2 FQNNGV. Here the CDR3 DNA reads TGTGCCAGCAGCCTTAAAGGACAGGGGGGCCCCTTGAGCGAGCAGTACTTC. As protein: CASSLKGQGGPLSEQYF.

V and J are TRBV7-8 and TRBJ2-6; 7 positions agree with TRBD1. Germline-derived CDR1 and CDR2 are SGHVS and FQNEAQ. This CDR3 has 16 residues. Trimming cost V 6 bases and J 3 bases; bases outside gene matches: 8. CDR3 DNA sequence: TGTGCCAGCAGGGCCAAAGGGGGCGGTGGGGCCAACGTCCTGACTTTC. The encoded protein is CASRAKGGGGANVLTF.

The V gene is TRBV12-3 or TRBV12-4, the J gene TRBJ2-2; D unresolved. The CDR3 consists of 15 residues. V shed 4 bases and J shed 3 bases, with 12 bases lying between them. The DNA for the CDR3 is TGTGCCAGCAGTTCCGCTGGGGTGTACACCGGGGAGCTGTTTTTT. It specifies CASSSAGVYTGELFF.

The chain is built from TRBV7-9 and TRBJ2-3, with 9 nucleotides matching TRBD2. J gave up 11 bases and V 5 bases, and 20 bases lay outside the gene matches. The CDR3 consists of 17 residues. CDR1 and CDR2 (germline): SEHNR, FQNEAQ (reference sequence). The CDR3 sequence is CASSATAGRGGPGWQYF. For the CDR3, the DNA is TGTGCCAGCAGCGCCACGGCGGGGCGGGGGGGCCCCGGTTGGCAGTATTTT.